The present entry profiles one T cell receptor beta chain with its context. Per the germline V gene, CDR1 is MNHNY and CDR2 is SVGAGI (reference sequence). The J segment lost 1 base and the V segment lost 6 bases, leaving 6 bases of the junction unmatched. This CDR3 region has 15 residues. This sample stems from a study of T cells after yellow fever vaccination. Synthesis of TCR cDNA relied on 5'RACE template switching, which attached a universal primer site and UMIs. TCRdb processed the 5' RACE reads anew with MiXCR; each CDR3 protein has one entry. The profile shows 300,000 to 400,000 distinct CDR3 sequences, around 13% of them singletons.

The receptor comes from a man younger than 35 who received the YFV17D yellow fever vaccine. This specimen consisted of CD4+ T cells sorted from PBMCs, obtained 15 days after the yellow fever booster vaccination. This sequence joins TRBV6-6 and TRBJ2-3, with 8 positions matching TRBD2. CDR3 amino acids: CASSLLSGGTDTQYF. The CDR3 DNA reads TGTGCCAGCAGCCTACTTAGCGGGGGCACAGATACGCAGTATTTT.